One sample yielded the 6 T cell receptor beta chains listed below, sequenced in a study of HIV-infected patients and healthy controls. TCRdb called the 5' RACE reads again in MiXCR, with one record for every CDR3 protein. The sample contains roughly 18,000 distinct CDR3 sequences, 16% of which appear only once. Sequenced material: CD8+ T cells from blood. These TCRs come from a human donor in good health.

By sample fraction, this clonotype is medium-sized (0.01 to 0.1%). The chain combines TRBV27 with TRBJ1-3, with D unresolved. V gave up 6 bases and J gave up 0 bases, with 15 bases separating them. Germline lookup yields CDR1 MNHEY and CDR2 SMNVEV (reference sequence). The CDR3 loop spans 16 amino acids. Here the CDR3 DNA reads TGTGCCAGCAGACAAGGGCCGATGAGCTCTGGAAACACCATATATTTT. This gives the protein CASRQGPMSSGNTIYF.

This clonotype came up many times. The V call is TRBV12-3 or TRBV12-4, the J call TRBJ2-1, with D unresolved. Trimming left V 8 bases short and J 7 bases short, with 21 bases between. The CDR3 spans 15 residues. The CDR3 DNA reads TGTGCCAGCGCCCCTCCAGGTGGCAGCCCAAATGAGCAGTTCTTC. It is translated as CASAPPGGSPNEQFF.

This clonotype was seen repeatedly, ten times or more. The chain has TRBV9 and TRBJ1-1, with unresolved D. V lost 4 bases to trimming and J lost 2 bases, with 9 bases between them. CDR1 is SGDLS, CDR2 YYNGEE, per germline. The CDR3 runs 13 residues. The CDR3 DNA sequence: TGTGCCAGCAGCTCAACCACAAACACTGAAGCTTTCTTT. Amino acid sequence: CASSSTTNTEAFF.

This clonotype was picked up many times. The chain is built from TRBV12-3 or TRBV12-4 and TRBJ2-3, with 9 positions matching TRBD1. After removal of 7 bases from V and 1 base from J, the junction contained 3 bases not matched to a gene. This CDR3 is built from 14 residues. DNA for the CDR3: TGTGCCAGCACTAGGACAGGGGGCACAGATACGCAGTATTTT. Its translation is CASTRTGGTDTQYF.

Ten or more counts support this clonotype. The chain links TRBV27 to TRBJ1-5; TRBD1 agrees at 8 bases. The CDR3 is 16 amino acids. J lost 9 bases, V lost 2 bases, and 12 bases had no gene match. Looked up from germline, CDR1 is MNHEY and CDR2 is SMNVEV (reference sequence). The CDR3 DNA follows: TGTGCCAGCAGTTTAACCGGCCAGGGGGCCCCCGGGCCCCAGCATTTT. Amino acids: CASSLTGQGAPGPQHF.

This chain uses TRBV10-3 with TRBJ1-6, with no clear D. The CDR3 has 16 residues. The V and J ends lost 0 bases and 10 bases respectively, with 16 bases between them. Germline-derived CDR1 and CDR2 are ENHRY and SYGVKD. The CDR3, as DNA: TGTGCCATCAGTGAGTCGGAGGTTATCTCCCCGTCACCCCTCCACTTT. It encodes CAISESEVISPSPLHF.